The TCR beta chain under discussion was sequenced for a study of blood T cell repertoires in COVID-19. Per germline, CDR1 LNHDA and CDR2 SQIVND (reference sequence). Trimming removed 3 bases from V and 3 bases from J, with 18 bases in between. This CDR3 comprises 17 residues. Here immunoSEQ multiplex PCR was the method, and the copy in TCRdb shows in-frame clones only, minus some. Among under 250,000 clones listed, around 83% were seen once. The TCR sequence derives from a man between 45 and 60 years old who had recovered from COVID-19. Source material: peripheral blood. V usage is TRBV19 and J usage is TRBJ2-1; tentative D call: TRBD1 (9 bases). The chain's CDR3 is CASSIRGGQGDYNEQFF. The CDR3 nucleotides are TGTGCCAGTAGTATTCGGGGGGGACAGGGTGACTACAATGAGCAGTTCTTC.